What follows is one T cell receptor beta chain and its context. Its antigen is still unknown. No base-level quality is on record; no much larger clone is a single base apart. Using the deep immunoSEQ assay, TCR CDR3 regions were amplified from genomic DNA by multiplex PCR. Genomic DNA extracted from each cell subset was distributed evenly over all wells of several immunoSEQ 96-well plates, and each plate served as one replicate. For unsorted PBMC, each replicate PCR was loaded with roughly 270 ng genomic DNA, equivalent to some 27,000 T cell genomes. Ten immunoSEQ deep assay plates were used to sequence unsorted PBMC genomic DNA. The purified libraries were quantified using a Qubit 3.0 fluorometer, sized with a Bioanalyzer 2100, and then quantified again using the KAPA Library Quantification kit. A separate single-read 150-cycle Illumina NextSeq 550 flow cell was used to sequence each immunoSEQ 96-well plate. Per the original workflow: Because the immunoSEQ output included only junctional sequences and no quality scores, the filtering could not be the same as the filtering used for full-length reads. To assign V/J genes and CDR3, sequences were annotated against IMGT germline references using PyIR, a Python wrapper for IgBLAST v1.9. Any read was removed if the V/J assignment was weak (E-value above 1e-6), the CDR3 was missing, or the read contained stop codons, out-of-frame junctions, or ambiguous translated residues. V3J clonotypes were defined as sequences sharing the same inferred V gene, J gene, and CDR3 amino acid sequence. To compute the percentage overlap between repertoires, the number of shared unique clonotypes was divided by the size of the smaller repertoire. Three approaches were used to assess repertoire richness: RTK rarefaction, the Chao1 estimator, and Recon v2.1 estimates of unobserved clonotypes. TCRdb stores this immuneACCESS table with in-frame sequences only. Part of the clones is absent; in the studies checked, under half of the shortfall reflects unresolved V genes, and no reason is known for the rest. V and J calls and clone size are copied from that table; D and trimming were computed from the DNA. The table for this sample lists fewer than 500,000 clones; 75% to 80% of them were counted only once. The ten biggest clones cover roughly an eighth of the sample.

The sample originates from a study of shared clonotypes between healthy human individuals (dated by TCRdb to the early 2020s). Broadly, across the study: A couple of women and a few men aged 18 to 49 years were included in the cohort. To estimate repertoire size and how much clonotype sharing occurs between individuals, the study deeply sequenced the blood TCR repertoires of roughly 5 healthy adults. To increase sequencing depth and limit assay-specific biases, different laboratories used diverse techniques to prepare libraries and sequence TCR repertoires. Per donor, leukapheresis produced somewhere between about 0.9 and 10 billion PBMCs.

Here is what the overall study found, with its caveats: Because the study included a small number of donors, the genetic and exposure-history diversity represented was limited. Pairwise subsampling indicated that sequencing depth was expected to affect the degree of clonotype sharing among donors. Only blood was sampled, and tissue TCR repertoires likely differ from those in blood.

In the germline V gene, CDR1 corresponds to MDHEN and CDR2 to SYDVKM. V trim: 4 bases; J trim: 5 bases; unmatched bases: 9. The CDR3 sequence holds 16 residues, the cysteine and phenylalanine included. Only the CDR3 region is kept as DNA, spanning 48 bases read in frame from base 1. The donors were healthy, HIV-negative adults who had no recently reported acute infections or vaccinations. Every donor was a Caucasian adult living in Nashville, Tennessee, USA. In the unsorted samples, approximately 82 million PBMCs were counted, and genomic DNA was extracted using the QIAamp DNA Blood Mini kit. Blood was collected by leukapheresis, and PBMCs were isolated by Ficoll-Histopaque density gradient centrifugation and then cryopreserved in liquid nitrogen vapor phase.

The sequence is built from TRBV28 and TRBJ1-4, with 8 bases matching TRBD1. The clonotype was recovered from a middle-aged woman in good health. Some clones in this sample may be carry-over from other donors' samples. The source material was PBMCs. CDR3 loop: CASSSQRDRINEKLFF. The nucleotide sequence reads as follows: TGTGCCAGCAGTTCCCAACGGGACAGGATAAATGAAAAACTGTTTTTT.